Below, 27 T cell receptor beta chains from the same sample are listed, as sequenced in a study of T-cell reconstitution after alpha-beta-depleted transplantation in children. TCRbeta library preparation incorporated unique molecular identifiers. TCRdb reanalysed the PCR reads using MiXCR and keeps one entry per CDR3 protein. This sample has more than 250,000 distinct CDR3 sequences, with about 10% found just once. Here the sequenced sample was PBMCs from the stem cell graft donor, taken from the stem cell graft. The receptors shown here come from a human donor who donated a stem cell graft to a child with SCID.

The chain carries TRBV7-9 and TRBJ1-6; D perhaps matches TRBD1 (6 bases). Germline assignment: CDR1 SEHNR and CDR2 FQNEAQ (reference sequence). V lost 6 bases and J lost 0, with 15 bases in between. This CDR3 region has 17 residues. CDR3 region: CASRETGKSSYNSPLHF. Written as DNA, the CDR3 is TGTGCCAGCAGGGAAACAGGGAAGAGCTCCTATAATTCACCCCTCCACTTT.

The J gene is TRBJ1-6, the V gene TRBV7-2; unclear D gene. With 1 base removed from V and 5 bases from J, the gap between germline ends came to 12 bases. CDR3 length: 16 amino acids. Germline V CDR1 and CDR2: SGHTA, FQGNSA. CDR3 nucleotides: TGTGCCAGCAGCTTAGTAAGGCCGAACAATAATTCACCCCTCCACTTT. Residues: CASSLVRPNNNSPLHF.

This clonotype has ten or more counts. The V and J genes are TRBV7-9 and TRBJ1-5; the D is unclear. Germline V CDR1 and CDR2: SEHNR, FQNEAQ (reference sequence). V shed 0 bases and J shed 4 bases, with 1 base lying between them. This CDR3 region has 12 residues. CDR3 protein: CASSLANQPQHF. CDR3 DNA sequence: TGTGCCAGCAGCTTAGCTAATCAGCCCCAGCATTTT.

This chain links TRBV19 with TRBJ2-1, with 7 positions matching TRBD1. V shed 6 bases and J 8 bases; nucleotides not matched to a gene: 16. The CDR3 sequence is 16 residues long. Germline-derived CDR1 and CDR2 are LNHDA and SQIVND (reference sequence). The CDR3 here is CASSQTAGTDRYEQFF. Written as DNA, the CDR3 is TGTGCCAGTAGCCAGACAGCCGGGACAGATCGCTATGAGCAGTTCTTC.

This clonotype has a handful of counts. The chain's CDR3 is CASSPRSGLQETQYF. In nucleotides, the CDR3 is TGTGCCAGCAGCCCCAGGTCGGGCCTCCAAGAGACCCAGTACTTC. The chain recombines TRBV9 with TRBJ2-5; D remains unclear. This CDR3 has 15 residues. V lost 4 bases to trimming and J lost 1 base, with 14 bases between them. Germline V gene data show CDR1 as SGDLS and CDR2 as YYNGEE.

This clonotype was detected only a few times. The CDR3 protein is CASTEDSATNEKLFF. The CDR3 DNA is TGTGCCAGCACCGAAGACAGTGCAACTAATGAAAAACTGTTTTTT. The rearrangement links TRBV2 to TRBJ1-4; D is possibly TRBD1 (5 bases). This CDR3 region has 15 residues. Trimming removed 7 bases from V and 0 bases from J, with 12 bases in between. In germline, CDR1 is SNHLY, CDR2 FYNNEI.

The chain employs TRBV5-5 and TRBJ1-1; TRBD1 might be the D (5 bases). The germline V gene encodes CDR1 SGHKS and CDR2 YYEKEE (reference sequence). V shed 4 bases and J shed 1 base, with 8 bases lying between them. CDR3 length: 13 residues. The CDR3 reads CASSKGENTEAFF. CDR3 nucleotide sequence: TGTGCCAGCAGCAAAGGGGAGAACACTGAAGCTTTCTTT.

This clonotype was recorded many times. This chain links TRBV12-3 or TRBV12-4 with TRBJ2-1, with no clear D. Trimming left V 3 bases short and J 7 bases short, with 1 base between. The CDR3 length is 10 residues. The CDR3 reads CASSFNEQFF. CDR3 nucleotides: TGTGCCAGCAGTTTTAATGAGCAGTTCTTC.

This clonotype was found a few times. The chain has TRBV5-1 and TRBJ2-7; weak D call: TRBD1 (6 bases). The CDR3 is 15 amino acids. Germline CDR1 reads SGHRS; CDR2 reads YFSETQ. The germline V and J ends were trimmed by 0 bases and 2 bases, with 12 bases remaining between them. CDR3 sequence: CASSLGSRGAYEQYF. DNA of the CDR3: TGCGCCAGCAGCTTGGGAAGCAGGGGAGCCTACGAGCAGTACTTC.

This clonotype was counted only a few times. CDR3 sequence (DNA): TGCGCCAGCAGTGAGAGAAGGGCGAACACTGAAGCTTTCTTT. Translated, it gives CASSERRANTEAFF. J is TRBJ1-1 and V is TRBV10-1; D not resolved. Trimming shortened V by 2 bases and J by 1 base, and 8 bases separated the two germline ends. The CDR3 length is 14 residues. The germline CDR1 and CDR2 sequences are WNHNN and SYGVQD (reference sequence).

This clonotype has at least ten counts. The chain links TRBV9 to TRBJ2-7; the D call may be TRBD1 or TRBD2 (6 bases each). Trimming left V 0 bases short and J 3 bases short, with 10 bases between. There are 14 residues in the CDR3. Germline V gives CDR1 SGDLS, CDR2 YYNGEE. DNA for the CDR3: TGTGCCAGCAGCGTAGCGGGGGCAAGCTACGAGCAGTACTTC. This gives the protein CASSVAGASYEQYF.

Only a few counts were recorded for this clonotype. The chain joins TRBV2 to TRBJ1-3; D ambiguous. The CDR3 length is 14 residues. V lost 6 bases, J lost 0 bases, and 9 bases lay in between. Germline V gene data show CDR1 as SNHLY and CDR2 as FYNNEI. In DNA form, the CDR3 reads TGTGCCAGCAGGCCTCGGGGCTCTGGAAACACCATATATTTT. Protein sequence: CASRPRGSGNTIYF.

This chain connects TRBV12-3 or TRBV12-4 to TRBJ1-2, with 8 bases identical to TRBD1. The junction had 4 bases not matched to a gene; V was cut back by 6 bases and J by 4 bases. This CDR3 spans 13 amino acids. This chain's CDR3 is CASSRDRIYGYTF. The CDR3, as DNA: TGTGCCAGCAGCAGGGACAGGATCTATGGCTACACCTTC.

This clonotype was observed many times. J is TRBJ2-1 and V is TRBV5-1; 9 bases fit TRBD2. J lost 8 bases, V lost 4 bases, and 7 bases had no gene match. The CDR3 contains 14 residues. CDR1 and CDR2 from the germline V gene are SGHRS and YFSETQ. Here the CDR3 DNA reads TGCGCCAGCAGCATTGGACTAGCGTTGGATGAGCAGTTCTTC. Protein: CASSIGLALDEQFF.

The chain's CDR3 is CASSPRDPTEAFF. In nucleotides, the CDR3 is TGTGCCAGCTCACCGAGGGACCCCACTGAAGCTTTCTTT. The chain has TRBV18 and TRBJ1-1; D possibly corresponds to TRBD1 (5 bases). CDR1 and CDR2 (germline): KGHSH, LQKENI. V lost 3 bases to trimming and J lost 4 bases, with 9 bases between them. This CDR3 is 13 amino acids long. The complete variable domain, with remaining parts taken from reference TRBV18 and TRBJ1-1, reads NAGVMQNPRHLVRRRGQEARLRCSPMKGHSHVYWYRQLPEEGLKFMVYLQKENIIDESGMPKERFSAEFPKEGPSILRIQQVVRGDSAAYFCASSPRDPTEAFFGQGTRLTVV.

This clonotype was recorded at least ten times. The chain recombines TRBV20-1 with TRBJ1-3; D is ambiguous. The germline V and J ends were trimmed by 4 bases and 6 bases, with 10 bases remaining between them. Germline V CDR1 and CDR2: DFQATT, SNEGSKA (reference sequence). The CDR3 has 12 amino acids. CDR3 in DNA: TGCAGTGCTATTACAGAGGAAAACACCATATATTTT. As protein: CSAITEENTIYF.

This chain links TRBV13 with TRBJ2-1; 7 bases are shared with TRBD2. The CDR3 sequence is 18 residues long. Germline assignment: CDR1 PRHDT and CDR2 FYEKMQ (reference sequence). J lost 7 bases, V lost 5 bases, and 20 bases had no gene match. The CDR3 reads CASSPRAGRRNPRNEQFF. CDR3 nucleotides: TGTGCCAGCAGCCCCCGAGCGGGGCGCCGGAATCCCCGAAATGAGCAGTTCTTC. Full variable domain (outside the CDR3, taken from reference TRBV13 and TRBJ2-1): AAGVIQSPRHLIKEKRETATLKCYPIPRHDTVYWYQQGPGQDPQFLISFYEKMQSDKGSIPDRFSAQQFSDYHSELNMSSLELGDSALYFCASSPRAGRRNPRNEQFFGPGTRLTVL.

This clonotype occurred a few times. This chain links TRBV24-1 with TRBJ2-2; D unresolved. The CDR3 is 15 residues long. Trimming left V 4 bases short and J 2 bases short, with 10 bases between. Germline-derived CDR1 and CDR2 are KGHDR and SFDVKD. This CDR3 reads CATSDPGFNTGELFF. DNA of the CDR3: TGTGCCACCAGTGACCCTGGATTTAACACCGGGGAGCTGTTTTTT.

The CDR3 loop is CSAVRGLGANVLTF. CDR3 DNA sequence: TGCAGTGCTGTAAGGGGGCTGGGGGCCAACGTCCTGACTTTC. V is TRBV20-1 and J is TRBJ2-6; 7 bases map to TRBD1. The CDR3 is 14 amino acids. Per germline, CDR1 DFQATT and CDR2 SNEGSKA (reference sequence). V was clipped by 5 bases and J by 4 bases; unmatched bases: 5.

This clonotype was recorded at least ten times. The chain carries TRBV7-9 and TRBJ2-2, with D tentatively TRBD1 (6 bases). The germline CDR1 and CDR2 sequences are SEHNR and FQNEAQ (reference sequence). The CDR3 length is 16 residues. V lost 4 bases and J lost 4, with 16 bases in between. In DNA, the CDR3 is TGTGCCAGCAGCTCTACTAGGGGGTTCGGCACCGGGGAGCTGTTTTTT. The encoded protein is CASSSTRGFGTGELFF.

This rearrangement joins TRBV3-1 to TRBJ1-1, with D possibly TRBD1 on 6 matching bases. CDR1 LGHDT and CDR2 YNNKEL come from the germline V gene (reference sequence). This CDR3 is built from 12 residues. Trimming removed 3 bases at V and 7 bases at J, with 9 bases between. The CDR3 DNA is TGTGCCAGCAGCCAGGGGGCGGGTGAAGCTTTCTTT. It is translated as CASSQGAGEAFF.

This clonotype was recorded many times. The chain has TRBV7-6 and TRBJ2-1, with 7 bases lining up with TRBD2. The V segment lost 2 bases and the J segment 7 bases; nucleotides outside the gene matches: 5. The CDR3 is made up of 14 amino acids. Germline CDR1 and CDR2: SGHVS and FNYEAQ. The CDR3 region is CASSLPGGLNEQFF. CDR3 nucleotide sequence: TGTGCCAGCAGCTTACCGGGGGGATTAAATGAGCAGTTCTTC.

This clonotype was detected only a few times. The V gene is TRBV5-6, the J gene TRBJ1-2; maybe TRBD1 (5 bases). Germline CDR1 SGHDT, CDR2 YYEEEE. Trimming cost V 6 bases and J 2 bases, with 14 bases left between them. CDR3 length: 14 amino acids. CDR3 sequence: CASNFGTENYGYTF. For the CDR3, the DNA is TGTGCCAGCAACTTCGGGACTGAGAACTATGGCTACACCTTC.

This clonotype has at least ten counts. The chain joins TRBV12-3 or TRBV12-4 to TRBJ1-1, with TRBD1 identical over 7 bases. The CDR3 covers 14 residues. V trimming: 6 bases; J trimming: 2 bases; junction bases outside the gene matches: 6. The CDR3 loop is CASRRTGKNTEAFF. The CDR3 DNA is TGTGCCAGCAGAAGGACAGGAAAAAACACTGAAGCTTTCTTT.

This clonotype showed up just a few times. The chain joins TRBV2 to TRBJ2-7; 7 nucleotides line up with TRBD1. V lost 0 bases, J lost 6 bases, and 8 bases stayed unmatched. The CDR3 is 15 residues long. Germline V gene lookup returns CDR1 SNHLY and CDR2 FYNNEI. CDR3 nucleotide sequence: TGTGCCAGCAGTGAAGCAAGGGGGCGGTTCGGCGAGCAGTACTTC. Translating gives CASSEARGRFGEQYF.

This clonotype was picked up a small number of times. This rearrangement joins TRBV4-1 to TRBJ1-1; D not resolved. Trimming pared 0 bases from V and 0 bases from J, leaving 11 bases between. Germline assignment: CDR1 MGHRA and CDR2 YSYEKL. The CDR3 extends over 16 amino acids. This CDR3 is CASSQDATELNTEAFF. CDR3 DNA sequence: TGCGCCAGCAGCCAAGATGCGACGGAACTGAACACTGAAGCTTTCTTT.

This chain links TRBV5-5 with TRBJ2-7; 12 bases align to TRBD2. J gave up 2 bases and V 4 bases, and 4 bases lay outside the gene matches. This CDR3 is 15 amino acids long. CDR1 SGHKS and CDR2 YYEKEE come from the germline V gene (reference sequence). Written as DNA, the CDR3 is TGTGCCAGCAGCAGGACTAGCGGGGCTCCCTACGAGCAGTACTTC. Translation gives CASSRTSGAPYEQYF.